Presented here are 16 T cell receptor beta chains from one specimen sequenced in a study of blood T cell repertoires in COVID-19. Generated by immunoSEQ multiplex PCR, the TCRdb table keeps only in-frame clones and is missing some. Of 91,000 or so clones listed, around 80% are singletons. Sample: peripheral blood. The receptors shown here come from a man aged 45-65 years with active or convalescent COVID-19.

This chain connects TRBV11-2 to TRBJ1-4; D possibly corresponds to TRBD1 (5 bases). V lost 5 bases and J 4 bases, leaving 11 bases between the germline ends. This CDR3 region has 14 residues. Germline V lookup: CDR1 SGHAT, CDR2 FQNNGV. The CDR3 DNA is TGTGCCAGCAGCCCCGGACACAGTAATGAAAAACTGTTTTTT. This encodes CASSPGHSNEKLFF.

The chain is built from TRBV5-1 and TRBJ2-2; 7 positions match TRBD1. The germline gives CDR1 SGHRS, CDR2 YFSETQ. This CDR3 is 14 amino acids long. Unmatched junction bases numbered 4, after V lost 4 bases and J lost 4 bases. The CDR3 loop is CASSPDRVTGELFF. CDR3 nucleotides: TGCGCCAGCAGCCCTGACAGGGTCACCGGGGAGCTGTTTTTT.

The chain carries TRBV5-1 and TRBJ1-3; no firm D call. The germline gives CDR1 SGHRS, CDR2 YFSETQ. The CDR3 extends over 14 amino acids. V was shortened by 0 bases and J by 8 bases, with 12 bases between the two germline ends. CDR3 bases: TGCGCCAGCAGCTTGGAGGGCCGGCGGGACACCATATATTTT. Amino acids: CASSLEGRRDTIYF.

This clone was counted many times. The gene calls are TRBV15 and TRBJ2-3, with D perhaps matching TRBD2 (5 bases). This CDR3 comprises 14 residues. Trimming stripped 3 bases from V and 2 bases from J, with 9 bases between. The germline V gene has CDR1 LNHNV and CDR2 YYDKDF (reference sequence). This chain's CDR3 is CATSSRTLTDTQYF. The CDR3 region has the DNA TGTGCCACCAGCAGCCGGACTCTCACAGATACGCAGTATTTT.

This chain links TRBV19 with TRBJ1-5, with D perhaps matching TRBD1 (5 bases). V was pared by 5 bases and J by 0 bases, with 14 bases between. The CDR3 runs to 16 residues. The V gene's germline CDR1 is LNHDA and CDR2 SQIVND (reference sequence). The CDR3 nucleotides are TGTGCCAGTAGTCCACCCGACAGTAATAGCAATCAGCCCCAGCATTTT. Translation: CASSPPDSNSNQPQHF. Filled out from reference TRBV19 and TRBJ1-5, the complete variable domain reads DGGITQSPKYLFRKEGQNVTLSCEQNLNHDAMYWYRQDPGQGLRLIYYSQIVNDFQKGDIAEGYSVSREKKESFPLTVTSAQKNPTAFYLCASSPPDSNSNQPQHFGDGTRLSIL.

This chain uses TRBV5-6 with TRBJ2-6, with D maybe TRBD1 (6 bases). CDR1 and CDR2 from the germline V gene are SGHDT and YYEEEE. This CDR3 is 15 amino acids long. V lost 3 bases and J lost 0, with 7 bases in between. Here the CDR3 reads CASSWDISGANVLTF. The DNA of the CDR3 is TGTGCCAGCAGCTGGGACATCTCTGGGGCCAACGTCCTGACTTTC.

The V call is TRBV28, the J call TRBJ1-2; 10 bases map to TRBD1. Germline assignment: CDR1 MDHEN and CDR2 SYDVKM. V lost 2 bases and J lost 8; bases outside the gene matches: 11. The CDR3 is made up of 16 amino acids. The CDR3 sequence is CASSLDAGTGARGYTF. CDR3 bases: TGTGCCAGCAGTTTAGATGCCGGGACAGGGGCGCGAGGCTACACCTTC.

The rearrangement links TRBV6-1 to TRBJ2-7; 8 bases match TRBD1. Germline loops: CDR1 MNHNS, CDR2 SASEGT. The CDR3 has 16 amino acids. The ends lost 1 base at V and 0 bases at J; junction bases unmatched: 5. The CDR3 spells CASSEGGQGSSYEQYV. DNA for the CDR3: TGTGCCAGCAGTGAAGGCGGACAGGGAAGCTCCTACGAGCAGTACGTC.

The rearrangement joins TRBV6-1 to TRBJ2-7; 7 bases match TRBD1. Germline V gene sequence: CDR1 MNHNS, CDR2 SASEGT. The junction had 2 bases not matched to a gene; V was cut back by 3 bases and J by 0 bases. The CDR3 length is 14 residues. The DNA for the CDR3 is TGTGCCAGCAGTGAGGGACAGCTCTCCTACGAGCAGTACGTC. Translated: CASSEGQLSYEQYV.

The V gene is TRBV30, the J gene TRBJ1-1; possible D gene TRBD1, 6 bases. From germline, CDR1 is GTSNPN and CDR2 SVGIG (reference sequence). The CDR3 is 11 residues long. With 4 bases removed from V and 6 bases from J, the gap between germline ends came to 9 bases. CDR3 sequence (DNA): TGTGCCTGGATGGGGGCGGCTGAAGCTTTCTTT. This sequence encodes CAWMGAAEAFF.

The CDR3 region is CASSLSGTSSYEQYV. Here the CDR3 DNA reads TGTGCCAGCAGTTTGTCCGGGACAAGCAGCTACGAGCAGTACGTC. The chain combines TRBV28 with TRBJ2-7; possibly TRBD1 for D (6 bases). This CDR3 region has 15 residues. Trimming pared 3 bases from V and 3 bases from J, leaving 15 bases between. The germline gives CDR1 MDHEN, CDR2 SYDVKM.

This chain links TRBV5-1 with TRBJ2-6; 7 bases align to TRBD2. V lost 4 bases, J lost 3 bases, and 7 bases stayed unmatched. The germline V gene encodes CDR1 SGHRS and CDR2 YFSETQ. The CDR3 runs to 16 residues. CDR3 DNA: TGCGCCAGCAGCCCCGAGGGAGGGAATGGGGCCAACGTCCTGACTTTC. Translated: CASSPEGGNGANVLTF.

The V gene is TRBV4-2, the J gene TRBJ2-4; TRBD1 aligns across 7 bases. This CDR3 comprises 15 residues. Germline trimming cut 0 bases from V and 7 bases from J; bases unmatched to any gene: 6. Germline CDR1 reads LGHNA; CDR2 reads YNFKEQ. The CDR3 sequence: CASSQEGTEENIQYF. Here the CDR3 DNA reads TGTGCCAGCAGCCAAGAGGGGACAGAGGAGAACATTCAGTACTTC.

The chain employs TRBV27 and TRBJ2-5, with TRBD2 as a possible D gene (5 bases). Per germline, CDR1 MNHEY and CDR2 SMNVEV (reference sequence). V lost 8 bases, J lost 0 bases, and 10 bases lay in between. This CDR3 contains 13 residues. CDR3 in amino acids: CASLDGNQETQYF. The CDR3 region has the DNA TGTGCCAGCCTGGACGGGAACCAAGAGACCCAGTACTTC.

The V gene is TRBV15, the J gene TRBJ1-4; 9 bases are a match to TRBD1. The V and J ends lost 2 bases and 8 bases, in that order; junction bases with no gene match: 9. Germline assignment: CDR1 LNHNV and CDR2 YYDKDF (reference sequence). The CDR3 spans 16 residues. The CDR3 coding sequence is TGTGCCACCAGCAGACTAGGGACAGGGCTAAAGGAAAAACTGTTTTTT. Protein: CATSRLGTGLKEKLFF.

The chain joins TRBV12-3 or TRBV12-4 to TRBJ1-5; possibly TRBD1 for D (6 bases). This CDR3 has 13 amino acids. V lost 5 bases, J lost 4 bases, and 9 bases lay in between. Written as DNA, the CDR3 is TGTGCCAGCAGTAGCGGACAGAATCAGCCCCAGCATTTT. The encoded protein is CASSSGQNQPQHF.